The entry below gives a single T cell receptor (beta chain) sequence along with its context. The sample originates from a study of T-cell reconstitution after alpha-beta-depleted transplantation in children. The CDR3 consists of 13 residues. The germline CDR1 and CDR2 sequences are SGHTA and FQGNSA. Trimming took off 5 bases at V and 3 bases at J, with 11 bases between the two ends. Molecular barcoding with unique molecular identifiers was used for the TCRbeta library. TCRdb re-derived calls from the PCR reads in MiXCR, one entry per CDR3 protein. The table records about 500,000 distinct CDR3 sequences, about 31% of them present only once.

Sequencing used PBMCs from the stem cell graft donor, obtained from the stem cell graft. This receptor was identified in a human donor who donated a stem cell graft to a child with aplastic anemia. The chain combines TRBV7-2 with TRBJ2-7, with unresolved D. The CDR3 nucleotides read TGTGCCAGCAGCGATGAAGTAGTCTACGAGCAGTACGTC. As protein: CASSDEVVYEQYV.